The clone carrying this TCR beta chain was detected ten times or more. With 4 bases removed from V and 3 bases from J, the gap between germline ends came to 12 bases. The length of the CDR3 is 14 residues. Germline V gene sequence: CDR1 LGHDT, CDR2 YNNKEL (reference sequence). This specimen comes from a study of regulatory T cells in long-lasting Graves disease. iRepertoire HTBI primers and Arm-PCR of CDR3 regions built TCR beta libraries. TCRdb independently ran MiXCR on the multiplex PCR reads; one entry per CDR3 protein. The data hold under 300,000 distinct CDR3 sequences, with 20% observed a single time. Time point noted: newly diagnosed GD, antithyroid drugs for less than 3 months. After RNA was extracted from PBMCs, the TCR library was made from it.

The rearrangement uses TRBV3-1 and TRBJ1-2, with a possible D match to TRBD1 (6 bases). The sequence derives from a female donor with Graves disease. Sequences were derived from peripheral blood mononuclear cells (PBMCs), sampled at new diagnosis, from a patient treated with antithyroid drugs. The CDR3 loop reads CASSPGTPDYGYTF. Written as DNA, the CDR3 is TGTGCCAGCAGCCCTGGGACACCTGACTATGGCTACACCTTC.